The TCR beta chain described here comes from a study of blood T cell repertoires in COVID-19. On the study more broadly: The United States, Italy and Spain were the sources of the acute and convalescent COVID-19 samples. T cells, B-cell-depleted T cells, or PBMCs provided the cDNA or gDNA that served as material.

Germline V gene data show CDR1 as SGDLS and CDR2 as YYNGEE. V shed 3 bases, J shed 4 bases, and the junction held 7 bases outside the gene matches. The CDR3 consists of 15 residues. Here immunoSEQ multiplex PCR was the method, and the copy in TCRdb shows in-frame clones only, minus some. The sample records hundreds of thousands of clones, about 85% being singletons. Grouping used clinical history reported by participants in a survey and questionnaire. Symptom resolution, clearance, or two negative PCRs marked the recovered donors of Cohort 3. The chain employs TRBV9 and TRBJ2-3; 8 bases agree with TRBD1. This sequence originates from a woman between 50 and 59 years old who had recovered from COVID-19. Sequencing was performed on PBMCs or T cells enriched from blood (not recorded which). Here the CDR3 DNA reads TGTGCCAGCAGCGCCCTACAGGGGGTGGCAGATACGCAGTATTTT. Protein: CASSALQGVADTQYF.